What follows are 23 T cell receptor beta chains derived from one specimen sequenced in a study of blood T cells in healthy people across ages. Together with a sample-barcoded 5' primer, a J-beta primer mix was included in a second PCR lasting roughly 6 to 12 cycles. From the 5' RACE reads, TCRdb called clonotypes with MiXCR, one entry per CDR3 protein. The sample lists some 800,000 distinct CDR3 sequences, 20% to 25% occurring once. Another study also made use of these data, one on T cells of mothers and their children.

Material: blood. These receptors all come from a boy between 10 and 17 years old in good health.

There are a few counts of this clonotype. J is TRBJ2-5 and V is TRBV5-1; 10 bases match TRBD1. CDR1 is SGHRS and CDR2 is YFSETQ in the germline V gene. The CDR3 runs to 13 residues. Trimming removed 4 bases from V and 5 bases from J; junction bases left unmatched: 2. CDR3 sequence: CASSGTGVETQYF. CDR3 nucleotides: TGCGCCAGCAGCGGGACAGGGGTTGAGACCCAGTACTTC.

The CDR3 DNA reads as TGTGCCAGCAGTTTAGGGGGACGGAGCGGGCTATACAATGAGCAGTTCTTC. Translation gives CASSLGGRSGLYNEQFF. The V gene is TRBV12-3 or TRBV12-4, the J gene TRBJ2-1; TRBD2 is a possible D gene (6 bases). Trimming removed 1 base from V and 4 bases from J, with 17 bases in between. The CDR3 covers 17 residues.

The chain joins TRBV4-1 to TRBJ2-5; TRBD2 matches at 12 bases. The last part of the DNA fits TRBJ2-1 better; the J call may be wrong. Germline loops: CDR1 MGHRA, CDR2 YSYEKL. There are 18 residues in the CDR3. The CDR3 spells CASSQGGSGLAGRNEQFF. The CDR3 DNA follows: TGCGCCAGCAGCCAAGGAGGAAGTGGACTAGCGGGAAGGAATGAGCAGTTCTTC.

The CDR3 protein is CSVEFIAARTQYF. The CDR3 coding sequence is TGCAGCGTTGAGTTCATCGCCGCTCGGACCCAGTACTTC. V is TRBV29-1 and J is TRBJ2-5; no definite D call. Germline V gene data show CDR1 as SQVTM and CDR2 as ANQGSEA. V was clipped by 3 bases and J by 7 bases, with 15 bases between them. CDR3 size: 13 residues.

The CDR3: CASSLGRQFQETQYF. The CDR3 DNA follows: TGTGCCAGCAGCTTGGGTCGGCAGTTCCAAGAGACCCAGTACTTC. This chain connects TRBV13 to TRBJ2-5; the D is unclear. V was pared by 3 bases and J by 1 base, with 12 bases between. The CDR3 contains 15 residues. In germline, CDR1 is PRHDT, CDR2 FYEKMQ (reference sequence).

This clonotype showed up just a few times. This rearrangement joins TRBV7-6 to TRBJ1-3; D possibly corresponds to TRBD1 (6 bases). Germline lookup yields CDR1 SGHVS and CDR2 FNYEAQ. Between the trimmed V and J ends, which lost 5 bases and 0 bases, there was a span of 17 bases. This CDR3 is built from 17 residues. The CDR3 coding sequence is TGTGCCAGCAGCCCGGACAGCCCTGCTTACTCTGGAAACACCATATATTTT. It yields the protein CASSPDSPAYSGNTIYF.

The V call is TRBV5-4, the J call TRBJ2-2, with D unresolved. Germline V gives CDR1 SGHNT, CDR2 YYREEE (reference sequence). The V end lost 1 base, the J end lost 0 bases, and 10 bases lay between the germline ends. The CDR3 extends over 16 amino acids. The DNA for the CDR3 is TGTGCCAGCAGCTTGTCACAACAGTCGAACACCGGGGAGCTGTTTTTT. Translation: CASSLSQQSNTGELFF.

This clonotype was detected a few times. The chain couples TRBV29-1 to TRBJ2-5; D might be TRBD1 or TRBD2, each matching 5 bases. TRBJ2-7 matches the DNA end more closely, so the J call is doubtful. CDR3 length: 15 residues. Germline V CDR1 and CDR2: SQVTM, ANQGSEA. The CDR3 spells CSVELVGGERYEQYF. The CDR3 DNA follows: TGCAGCGTTGAATTAGTTGGGGGAGAGAGGTACGAGCAGTACTTC.

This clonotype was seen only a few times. The CDR3 DNA sequence: TGTGCCACCAGCAGAGATCTCCAGGGGGCTGGCCACAATGAGCAGTTCTTC. It translates to CATSRDLQGAGHNEQFF. The chain recombines TRBV15 with TRBJ2-1; 8 nucleotides line up with TRBD1. This CDR3 spans 17 amino acids. The V and J ends lost 0 bases and 5 bases, in that order; junction bases with no gene match: 9. The germline V gene has CDR1 LNHNV and CDR2 YYDKDF (reference sequence). Drawing the rest from reference TRBV15 and TRBJ2-1, the complete variable domain is DAMVIQNPRYQVTQFGKPVTLSCSQTLNHNVMYWYQQKSSQAPKLLFHYYDKDFNNEADTPDNFQSRRPNTSFCFLDIRSPGLGDTAMYLCATSRDLQGAGHNEQFFGPGTRLTVL.

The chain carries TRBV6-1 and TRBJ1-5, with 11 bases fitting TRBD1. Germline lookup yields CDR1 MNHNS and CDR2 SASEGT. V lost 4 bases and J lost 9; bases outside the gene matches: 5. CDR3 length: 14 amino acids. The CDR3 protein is CASSGGQGVTPQHF. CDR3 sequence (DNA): TGTGCCAGCAGTGGGGGACAGGGGGTTACGCCCCAGCATTTT.

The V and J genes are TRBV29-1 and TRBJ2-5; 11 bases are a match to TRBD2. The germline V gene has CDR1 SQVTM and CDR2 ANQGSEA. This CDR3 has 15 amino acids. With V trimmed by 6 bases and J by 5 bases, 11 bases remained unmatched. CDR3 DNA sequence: TGCAGCGTGGACCCCACTAGCGGGAGTTGGGAGACCCAGTACTTC. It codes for CSVDPTSGSWETQYF.

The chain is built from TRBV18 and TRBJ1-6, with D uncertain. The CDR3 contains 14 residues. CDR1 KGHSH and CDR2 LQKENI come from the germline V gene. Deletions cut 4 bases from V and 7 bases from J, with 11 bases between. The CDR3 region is CASSQNRLNSPLHF. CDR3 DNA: TGTGCCAGCTCACAAAATCGACTGAATTCACCCCTCCACTTT.

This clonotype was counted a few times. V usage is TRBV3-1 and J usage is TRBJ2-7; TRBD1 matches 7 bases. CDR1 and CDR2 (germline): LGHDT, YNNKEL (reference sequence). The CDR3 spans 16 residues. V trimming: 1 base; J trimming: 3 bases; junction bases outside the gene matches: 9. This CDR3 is CASSQVGRQGNYEQYF. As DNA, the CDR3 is TGTGCCAGCAGCCAAGTTGGGAGACAGGGAAACTACGAGCAGTACTTC.

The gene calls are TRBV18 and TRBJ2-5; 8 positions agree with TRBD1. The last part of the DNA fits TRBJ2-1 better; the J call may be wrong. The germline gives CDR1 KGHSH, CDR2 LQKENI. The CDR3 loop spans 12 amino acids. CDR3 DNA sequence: TGTGCCAGCTCTTCGGACAGGGATGAGCAGTTCTTC. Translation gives CASSSDRDEQFF.

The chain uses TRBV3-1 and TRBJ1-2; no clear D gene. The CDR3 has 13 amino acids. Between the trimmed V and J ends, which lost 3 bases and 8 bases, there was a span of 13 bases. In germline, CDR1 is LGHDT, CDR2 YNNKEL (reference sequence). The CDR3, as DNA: TGTGCCAGCAGCCAGGGCCAATCGAAAGGCTACACCTTC. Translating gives CASSQGQSKGYTF.

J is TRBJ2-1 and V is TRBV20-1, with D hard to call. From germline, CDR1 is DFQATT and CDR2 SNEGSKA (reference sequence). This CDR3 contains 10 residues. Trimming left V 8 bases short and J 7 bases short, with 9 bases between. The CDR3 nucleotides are TGCAGTCCACCGGAGAATGAGCAGTTCTTC. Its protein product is CSPPENEQFF.

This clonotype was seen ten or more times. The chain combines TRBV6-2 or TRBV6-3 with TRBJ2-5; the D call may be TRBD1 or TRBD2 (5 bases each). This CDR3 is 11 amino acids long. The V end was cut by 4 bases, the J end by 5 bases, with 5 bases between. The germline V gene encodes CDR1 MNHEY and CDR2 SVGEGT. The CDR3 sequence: CASSWGETQYF. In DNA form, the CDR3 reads TGTGCCAGCAGTTGGGGGGAGACCCAGTACTTC.

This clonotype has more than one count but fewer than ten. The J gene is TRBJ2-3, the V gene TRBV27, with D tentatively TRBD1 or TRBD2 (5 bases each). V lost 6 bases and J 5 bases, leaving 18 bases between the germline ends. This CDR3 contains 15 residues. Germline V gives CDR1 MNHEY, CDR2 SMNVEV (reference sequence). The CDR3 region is CASSFGTQVRDTQYF. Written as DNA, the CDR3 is TGTGCCAGCAGCTTCGGGACCCAGGTTAGAGATACGCAGTATTTT.

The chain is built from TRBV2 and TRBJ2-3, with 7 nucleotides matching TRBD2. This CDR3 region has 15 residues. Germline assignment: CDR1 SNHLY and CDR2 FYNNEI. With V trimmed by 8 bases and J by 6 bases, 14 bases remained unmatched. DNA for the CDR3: TGTGCCAGCGGAGGGCAAGAAGCGGGAATCGATACGCAGTATTTT. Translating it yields CASGGQEAGIDTQYF.

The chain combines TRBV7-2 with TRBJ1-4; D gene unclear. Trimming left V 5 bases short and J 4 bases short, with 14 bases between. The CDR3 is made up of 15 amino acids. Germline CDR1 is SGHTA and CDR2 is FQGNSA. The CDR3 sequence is CTSSARRNSNEKLFF. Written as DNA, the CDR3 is TGTACCAGCAGCGCCCGAAGAAACAGTAATGAAAAACTGTTTTTT. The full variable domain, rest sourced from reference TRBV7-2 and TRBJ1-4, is GAGVSQSPSNKVTEKGKDVELRCDPISGHTALYWYRQSLGQGLEFLIYFQGNSAPDKSGLPSDRFSAERTGGSVSTLTIQRTQQEDSAVYLCTSSARRNSNEKLFFGSGTQLSVL.

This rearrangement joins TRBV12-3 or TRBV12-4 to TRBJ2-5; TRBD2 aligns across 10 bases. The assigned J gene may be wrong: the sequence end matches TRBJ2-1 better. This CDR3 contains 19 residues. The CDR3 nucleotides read TGTGCCAGCAGCCCTAAAACTAGCGGGAAGGGAGGGCGGTACGATGAGCAGTTCTTC. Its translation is CASSPKTSGKGGRYDEQFF.

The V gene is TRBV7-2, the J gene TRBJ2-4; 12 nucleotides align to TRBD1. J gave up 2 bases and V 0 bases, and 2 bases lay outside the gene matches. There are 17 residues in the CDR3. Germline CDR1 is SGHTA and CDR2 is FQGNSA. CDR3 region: CASSLAGTGGTKNIQYF. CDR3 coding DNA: TGTGCCAGCAGCTTAGCGGGGACAGGGGGCACCAAAAACATTCAGTACTTC.

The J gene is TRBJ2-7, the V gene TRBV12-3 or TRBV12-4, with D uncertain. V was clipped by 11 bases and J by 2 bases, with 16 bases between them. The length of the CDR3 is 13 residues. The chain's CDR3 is CASQRAFTYEQYF. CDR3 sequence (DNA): TGTGCCTCTCAAAGGGCTTTTACCTACGAGCAGTACTTC.